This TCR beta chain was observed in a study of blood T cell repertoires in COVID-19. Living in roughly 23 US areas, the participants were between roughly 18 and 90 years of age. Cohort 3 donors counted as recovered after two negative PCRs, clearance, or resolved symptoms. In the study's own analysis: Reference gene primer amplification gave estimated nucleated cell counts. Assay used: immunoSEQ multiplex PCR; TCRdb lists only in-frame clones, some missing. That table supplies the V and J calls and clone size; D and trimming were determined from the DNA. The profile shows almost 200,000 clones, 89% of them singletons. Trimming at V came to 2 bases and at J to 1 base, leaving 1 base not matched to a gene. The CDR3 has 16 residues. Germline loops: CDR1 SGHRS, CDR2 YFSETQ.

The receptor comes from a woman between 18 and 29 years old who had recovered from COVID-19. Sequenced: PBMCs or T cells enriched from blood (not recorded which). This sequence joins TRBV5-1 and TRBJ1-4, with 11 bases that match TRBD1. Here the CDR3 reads CASSFGTGGTNEKLFF. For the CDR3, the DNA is TGCGCCAGCAGCTTTGGGACAGGGGGAACTAATGAAAAACTGTTTTTT.